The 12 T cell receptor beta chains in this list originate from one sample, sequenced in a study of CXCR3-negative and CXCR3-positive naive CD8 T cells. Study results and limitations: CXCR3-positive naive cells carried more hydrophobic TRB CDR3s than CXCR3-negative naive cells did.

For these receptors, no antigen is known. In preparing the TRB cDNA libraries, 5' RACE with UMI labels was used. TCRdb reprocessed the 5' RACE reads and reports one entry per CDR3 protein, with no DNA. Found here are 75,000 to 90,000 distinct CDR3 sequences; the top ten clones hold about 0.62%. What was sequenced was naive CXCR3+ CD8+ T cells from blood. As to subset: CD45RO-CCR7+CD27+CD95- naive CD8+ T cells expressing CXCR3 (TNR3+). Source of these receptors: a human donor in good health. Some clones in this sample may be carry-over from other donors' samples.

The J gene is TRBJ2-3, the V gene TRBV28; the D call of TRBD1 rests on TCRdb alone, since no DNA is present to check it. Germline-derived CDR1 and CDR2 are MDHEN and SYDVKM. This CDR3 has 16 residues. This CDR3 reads CASSLPPSPSTDTQYF.

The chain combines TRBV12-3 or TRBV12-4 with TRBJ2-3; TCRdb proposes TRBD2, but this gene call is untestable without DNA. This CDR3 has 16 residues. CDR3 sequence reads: CASWGGLAGMSDTQYF.

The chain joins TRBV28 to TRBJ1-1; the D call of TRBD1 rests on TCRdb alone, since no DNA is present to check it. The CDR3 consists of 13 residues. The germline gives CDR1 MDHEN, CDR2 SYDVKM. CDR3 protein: CASSSRGNTEAFF.

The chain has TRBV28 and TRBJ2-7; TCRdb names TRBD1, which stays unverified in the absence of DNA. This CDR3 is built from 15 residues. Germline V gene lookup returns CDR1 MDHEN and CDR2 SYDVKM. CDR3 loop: CASADRALQSYEQYF.

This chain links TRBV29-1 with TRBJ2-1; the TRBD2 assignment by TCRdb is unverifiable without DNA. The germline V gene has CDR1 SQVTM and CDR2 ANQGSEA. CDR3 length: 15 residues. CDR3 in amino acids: CSVDPLAASYNEQFF.

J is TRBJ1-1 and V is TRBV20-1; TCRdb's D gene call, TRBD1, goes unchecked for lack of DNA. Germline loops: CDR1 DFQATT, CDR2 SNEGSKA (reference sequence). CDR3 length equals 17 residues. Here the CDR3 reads CSARGVGTGARWTEAFF.

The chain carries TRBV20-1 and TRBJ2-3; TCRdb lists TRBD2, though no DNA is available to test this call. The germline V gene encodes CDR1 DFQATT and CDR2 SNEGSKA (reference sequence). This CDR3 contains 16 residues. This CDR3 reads CSATPWLAASTDTQYF.

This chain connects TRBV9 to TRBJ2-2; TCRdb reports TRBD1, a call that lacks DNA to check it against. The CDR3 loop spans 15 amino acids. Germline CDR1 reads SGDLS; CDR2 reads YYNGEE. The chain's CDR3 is CASGGPGTNTGELFF.

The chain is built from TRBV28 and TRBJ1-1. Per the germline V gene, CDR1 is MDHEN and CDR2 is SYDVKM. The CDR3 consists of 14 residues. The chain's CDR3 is CASSFPDLNTEAFF.

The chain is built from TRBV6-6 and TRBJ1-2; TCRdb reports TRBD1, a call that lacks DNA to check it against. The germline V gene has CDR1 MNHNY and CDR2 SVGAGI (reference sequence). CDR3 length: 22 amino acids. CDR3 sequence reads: CASSLGAGVSWGERKANYGYTF.

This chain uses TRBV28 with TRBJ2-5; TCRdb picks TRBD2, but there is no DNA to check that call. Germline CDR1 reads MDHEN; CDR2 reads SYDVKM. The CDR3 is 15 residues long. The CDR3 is CASRRLAGGQETQYF.

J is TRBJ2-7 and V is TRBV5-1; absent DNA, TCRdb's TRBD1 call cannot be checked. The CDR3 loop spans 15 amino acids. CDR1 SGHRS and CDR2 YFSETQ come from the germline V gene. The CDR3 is CASSFRDSFSYEQYF.